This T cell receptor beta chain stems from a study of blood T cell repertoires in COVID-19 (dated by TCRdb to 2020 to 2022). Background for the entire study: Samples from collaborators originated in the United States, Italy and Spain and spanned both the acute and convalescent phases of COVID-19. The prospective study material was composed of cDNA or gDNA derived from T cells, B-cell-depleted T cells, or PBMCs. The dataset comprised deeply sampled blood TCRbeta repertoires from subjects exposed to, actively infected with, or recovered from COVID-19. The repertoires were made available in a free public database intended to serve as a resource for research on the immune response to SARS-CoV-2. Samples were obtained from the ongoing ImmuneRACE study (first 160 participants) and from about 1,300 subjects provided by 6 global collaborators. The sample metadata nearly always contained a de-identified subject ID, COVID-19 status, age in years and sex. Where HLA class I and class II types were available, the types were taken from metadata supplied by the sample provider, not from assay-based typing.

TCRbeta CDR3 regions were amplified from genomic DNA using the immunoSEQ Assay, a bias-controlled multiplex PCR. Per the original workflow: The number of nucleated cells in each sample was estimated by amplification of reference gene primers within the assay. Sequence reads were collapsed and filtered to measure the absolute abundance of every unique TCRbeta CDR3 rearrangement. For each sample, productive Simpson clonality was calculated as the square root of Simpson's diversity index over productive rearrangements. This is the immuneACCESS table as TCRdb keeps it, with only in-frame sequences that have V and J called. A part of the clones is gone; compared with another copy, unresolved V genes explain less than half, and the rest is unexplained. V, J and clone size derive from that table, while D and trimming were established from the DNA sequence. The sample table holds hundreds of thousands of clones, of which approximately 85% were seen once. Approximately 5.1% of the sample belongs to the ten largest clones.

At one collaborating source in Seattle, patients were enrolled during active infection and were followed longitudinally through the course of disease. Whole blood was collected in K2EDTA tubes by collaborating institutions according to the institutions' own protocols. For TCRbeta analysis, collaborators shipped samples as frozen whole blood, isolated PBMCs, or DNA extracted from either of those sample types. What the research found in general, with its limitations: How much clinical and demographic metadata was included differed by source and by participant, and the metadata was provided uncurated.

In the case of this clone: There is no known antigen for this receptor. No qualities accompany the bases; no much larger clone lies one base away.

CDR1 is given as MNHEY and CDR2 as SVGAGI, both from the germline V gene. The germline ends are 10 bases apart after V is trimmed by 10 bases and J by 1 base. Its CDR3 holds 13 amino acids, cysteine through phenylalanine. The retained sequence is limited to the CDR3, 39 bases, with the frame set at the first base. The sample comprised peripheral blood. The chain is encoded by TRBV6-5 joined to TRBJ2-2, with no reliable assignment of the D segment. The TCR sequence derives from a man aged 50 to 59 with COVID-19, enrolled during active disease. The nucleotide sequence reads TGTGCCACTTCGACTGAGAACACCGGGGAGCTGTTTTTT. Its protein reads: CATSTENTGELFF.